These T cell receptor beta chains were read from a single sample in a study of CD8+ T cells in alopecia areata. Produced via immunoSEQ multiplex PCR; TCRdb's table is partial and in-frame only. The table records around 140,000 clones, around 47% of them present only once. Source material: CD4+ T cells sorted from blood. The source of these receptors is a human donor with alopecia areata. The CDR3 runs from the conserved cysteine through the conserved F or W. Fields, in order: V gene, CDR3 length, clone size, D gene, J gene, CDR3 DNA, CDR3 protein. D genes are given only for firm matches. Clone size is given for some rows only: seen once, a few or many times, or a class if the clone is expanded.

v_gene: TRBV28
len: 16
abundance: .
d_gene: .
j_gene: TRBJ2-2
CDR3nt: TGTGCCAGCAGTAGGGGGTTCAGTACAAACACCGGGGAGCTGTTTTTT
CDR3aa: CASSRGFSTNTGELFF

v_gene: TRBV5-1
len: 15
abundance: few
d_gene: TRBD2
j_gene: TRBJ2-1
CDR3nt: TGCGCCAGCAATCCGGGACTAGCACTCGACAATGAGCAGTTCTTC
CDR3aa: CASNPGLALDNEQFF

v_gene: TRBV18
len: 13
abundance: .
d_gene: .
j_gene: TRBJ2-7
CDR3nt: TGTGCCAGCTCACCGACTAACTCCTACGAGCAGTACTTC
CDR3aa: CASSPTNSYEQYF

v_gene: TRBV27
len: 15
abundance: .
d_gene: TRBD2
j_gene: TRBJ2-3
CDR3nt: TGTGCCAGCAGTGCGAAGCGGGAGCGGGGAGATACGCAGTATTTT
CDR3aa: CASSAKRERGDTQYF

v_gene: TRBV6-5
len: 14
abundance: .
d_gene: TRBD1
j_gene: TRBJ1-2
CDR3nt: TGTGCCAGCAGTAGAGGGACAGCTATCTATGGCTACACCTTC
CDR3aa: CASSRGTAIYGYTF

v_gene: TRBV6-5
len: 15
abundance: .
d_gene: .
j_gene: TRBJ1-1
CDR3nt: TGTGCCAGCAGTTACTCTTACAGGAGGAACACTGAAGCTTTCTTT
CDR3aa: CASSYSYRRNTEAFF

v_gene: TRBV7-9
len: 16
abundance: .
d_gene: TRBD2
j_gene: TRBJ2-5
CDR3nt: TGTGCCAGCAGCTTAGGCGGGAGGGCCCTCTGGGAGACCCAGTACTTC
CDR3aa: CASSLGGRALWETQYF

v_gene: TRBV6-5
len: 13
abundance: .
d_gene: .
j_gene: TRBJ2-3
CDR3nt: TGTGCCAGCGAGCGGCCCCACCGGGATACGCAGTATTTT
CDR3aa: CASERPHRDTQYF

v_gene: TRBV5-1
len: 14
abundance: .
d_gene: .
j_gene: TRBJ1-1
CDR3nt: TGCGCCAGCAGCGAGCCAGGGATAGTTGCTGAAGCTTTCTTT
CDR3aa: CASSEPGIVAEAFF

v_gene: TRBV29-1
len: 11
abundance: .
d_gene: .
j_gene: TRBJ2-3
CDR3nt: TGCAGCGTTGAACGGGTCGGTACGCAGTATTTT
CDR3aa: CSVERVGTQYF

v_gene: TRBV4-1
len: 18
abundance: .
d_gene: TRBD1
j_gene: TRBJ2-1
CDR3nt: TGCGCCAGCAGCTACCACCTTGAGAGGCGGACAGGTAACAATGAGCAGTTCTTC
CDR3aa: CASSYHLERRTGNNEQFF

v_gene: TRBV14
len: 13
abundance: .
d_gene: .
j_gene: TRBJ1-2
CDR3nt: TGTGCCAGCAGCCAAAGCAGGGTTGCTGGCTACACCTTC
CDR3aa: CASSQSRVAGYTF

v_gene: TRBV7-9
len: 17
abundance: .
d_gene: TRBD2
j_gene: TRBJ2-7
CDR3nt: TGTGCCAGCAGCTTGGTAGCGGGAGCTGGGATGGGTGGCGAGCAGTACTTC
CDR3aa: CASSLVAGAGMGGEQYF

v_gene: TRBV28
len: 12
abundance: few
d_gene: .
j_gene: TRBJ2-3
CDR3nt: TGTGCCAGCAGTCCGGACACAGATACGCAGTATTTT
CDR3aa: CASSPDTDTQYF

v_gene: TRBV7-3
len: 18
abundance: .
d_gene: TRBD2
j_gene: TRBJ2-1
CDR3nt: TGTGCCAGCAGCCCAAAGCCCCCGGTAGCGGGAAGATCTAATGAGCAGTTCTTC
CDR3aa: CASSPKPPVAGRSNEQFF

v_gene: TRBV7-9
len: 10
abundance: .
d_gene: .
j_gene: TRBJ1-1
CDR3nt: TGTGCCAGCAGCACCATACAGGTGGTCTTT
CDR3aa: CASSTIQVVF

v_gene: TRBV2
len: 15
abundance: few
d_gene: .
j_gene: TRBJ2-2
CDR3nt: TGTGCCAGCGTAGGAGGGCCATCGGTCACCGGGGAGCTGTTTTTT
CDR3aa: CASVGGPSVTGELFF

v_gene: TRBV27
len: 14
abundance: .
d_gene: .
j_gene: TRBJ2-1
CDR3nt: TGTGCCAGCAAACCGCTGGCAGGGGTCAATGAGCAGTTCTTC
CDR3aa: CASKPLAGVNEQFF

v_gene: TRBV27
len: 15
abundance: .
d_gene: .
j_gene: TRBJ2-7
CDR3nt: TGTGCCAGCAGTTTGACGGGCAGGGATGGCTACGAGCAGTACTTC
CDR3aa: CASSLTGRDGYEQYF

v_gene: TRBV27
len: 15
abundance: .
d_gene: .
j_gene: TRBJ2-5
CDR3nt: TGTGCCAGCAGCGGAGTAGGGACAAATCAAGAGACCCAGTACTTC
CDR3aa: CASSGVGTNQETQYF

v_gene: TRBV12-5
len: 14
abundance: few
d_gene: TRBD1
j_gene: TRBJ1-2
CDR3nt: TGTGCTAGTGGGAACTACAGGGGTAACTATGGCTACACCTTC
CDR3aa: CASGNYRGNYGYTF

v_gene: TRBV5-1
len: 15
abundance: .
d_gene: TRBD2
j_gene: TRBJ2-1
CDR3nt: TGCGCCAGCAGCGGAAGGACTAGCGGAAACAATGAGCAGTTCTTC
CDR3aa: CASSGRTSGNNEQFF

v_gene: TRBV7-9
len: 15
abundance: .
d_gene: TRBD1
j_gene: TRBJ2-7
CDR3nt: TGTGCCAGCAGCTCGCAGGACAGGGGTTCCTACGAGCAGTACTTC
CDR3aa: CASSSQDRGSYEQYF

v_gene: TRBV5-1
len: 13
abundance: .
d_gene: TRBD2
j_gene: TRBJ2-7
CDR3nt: TGCGCCAGCTCAGCGGGAGGCGGCCACGAGCAGTACTTC
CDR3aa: CASSAGGGHEQYF

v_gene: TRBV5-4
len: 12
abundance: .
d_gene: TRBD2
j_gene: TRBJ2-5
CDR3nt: TGTGCCACCAAAGGACTAGCGGAGACCCAGTACTTC
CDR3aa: CATKGLAETQYF

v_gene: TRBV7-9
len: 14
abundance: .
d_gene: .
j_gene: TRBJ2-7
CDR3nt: TGTGCCAGCAGCTCCGGAGGCCCCCCCTACGAGCAGTACTTC
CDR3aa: CASSSGGPPYEQYF

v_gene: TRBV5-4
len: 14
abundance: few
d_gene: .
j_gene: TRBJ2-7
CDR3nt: TGTGCCAGCAGCCCGGAGCTTAACCCCTACGAGCAGTACTTC
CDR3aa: CASSPELNPYEQYF

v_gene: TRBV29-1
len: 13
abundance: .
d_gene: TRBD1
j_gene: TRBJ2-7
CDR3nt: TGCAGCGTCGGGACAGGGGGATCCTACGAGCAGTACTTC
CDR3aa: CSVGTGGSYEQYF

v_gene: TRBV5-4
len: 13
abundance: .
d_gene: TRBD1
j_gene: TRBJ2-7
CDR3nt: TGTGCCAGCAGTTGGGAGGACAGGGGGCAAAAGTACTTC
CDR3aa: CASSWEDRGQKYF

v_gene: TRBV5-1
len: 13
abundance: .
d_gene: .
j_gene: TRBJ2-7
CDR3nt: TGCGCCAGCAGCCTCCAAACTCCGAACGAGCAGTACTTC
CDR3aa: CASSLQTPNEQYF

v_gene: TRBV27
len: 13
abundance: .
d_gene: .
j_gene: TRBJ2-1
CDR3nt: TGTGCCAGCAGCCCAATACCTTCGAGAGGGCAGTTCTTC
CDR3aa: CASSPIPSRGQFF

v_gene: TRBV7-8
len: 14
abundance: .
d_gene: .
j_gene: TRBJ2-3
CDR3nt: TGTGCCAGCAGGTTAACAGGGCGCACAGATACGCAGTATTTT
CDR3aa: CASRLTGRTDTQYF

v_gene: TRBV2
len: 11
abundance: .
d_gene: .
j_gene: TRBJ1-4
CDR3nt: TGTGCCAGCAGCGCGGTGCGAAAACTGTTTTTT
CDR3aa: CASSAVRKLFF

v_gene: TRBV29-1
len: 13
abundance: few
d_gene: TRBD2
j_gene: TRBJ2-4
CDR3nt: TGCAGCGTTGGGAGTGGGAGGGGTAGCATTCAGTACTTC
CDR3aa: CSVGSGRGSIQYF

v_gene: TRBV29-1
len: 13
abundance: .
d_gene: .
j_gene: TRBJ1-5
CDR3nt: TGCAGCGTAGGGGCAGGGCCTAATCAGCCCCAGCATTTT
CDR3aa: CSVGAGPNQPQHF

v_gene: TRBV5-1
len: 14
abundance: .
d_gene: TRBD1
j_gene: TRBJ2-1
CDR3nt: TGCGCCAGCAGCTTAAGGGGGCTCTACAATGAGCAGTTCTTC
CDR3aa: CASSLRGLYNEQFF